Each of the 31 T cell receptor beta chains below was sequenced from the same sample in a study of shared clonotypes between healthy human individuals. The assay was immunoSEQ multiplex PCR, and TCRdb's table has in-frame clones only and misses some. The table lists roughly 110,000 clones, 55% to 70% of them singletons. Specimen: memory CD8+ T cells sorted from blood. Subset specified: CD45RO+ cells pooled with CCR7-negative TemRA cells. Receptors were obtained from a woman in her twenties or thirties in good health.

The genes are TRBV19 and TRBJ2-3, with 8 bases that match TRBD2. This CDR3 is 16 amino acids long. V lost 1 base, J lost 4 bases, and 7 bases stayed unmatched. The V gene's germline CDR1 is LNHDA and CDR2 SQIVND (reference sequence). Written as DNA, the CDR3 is TGTGCCAGTAGTATAGGGTCAGCGGGGGCGGCAGATACGCAGTATTTT. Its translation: CASSIGSAGAADTQYF.

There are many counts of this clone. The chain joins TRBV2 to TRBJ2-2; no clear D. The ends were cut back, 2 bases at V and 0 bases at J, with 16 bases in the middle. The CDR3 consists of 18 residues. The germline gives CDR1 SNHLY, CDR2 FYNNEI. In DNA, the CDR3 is TGTGCCAGCAGTGAAAACCTATCCTGGGCGACGAACACCGGGGAGCTGTTTTTT. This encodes CASSENLSWATNTGELFF.

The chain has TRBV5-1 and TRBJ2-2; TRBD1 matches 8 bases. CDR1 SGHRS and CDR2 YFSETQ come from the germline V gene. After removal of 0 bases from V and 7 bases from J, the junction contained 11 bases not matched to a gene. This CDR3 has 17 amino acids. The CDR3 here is CASSLGDRRVSGGELFF. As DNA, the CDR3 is TGCGCCAGCAGCTTGGGGGACAGGAGGGTATCCGGCGGGGAGCTGTTTTTT. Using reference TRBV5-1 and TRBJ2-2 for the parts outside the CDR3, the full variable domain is KAGVTQTPRYLIKTRGQQVTLSCSPISGHRSVSWYQQTPGQGLQFLFEYFSETQRNKGNFPGRFSGRQFSNSRSEMNVSTLELGDSALYLCASSLGDRRVSGGELFFGEGSRLTVL.

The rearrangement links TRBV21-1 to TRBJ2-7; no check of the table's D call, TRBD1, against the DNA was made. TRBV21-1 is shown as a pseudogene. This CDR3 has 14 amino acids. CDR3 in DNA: TGTGCCAGCAGCGAGGGACAGGGGAGTGGGGAGCAGTACTTC. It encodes CASSEGQGSGEQYF.

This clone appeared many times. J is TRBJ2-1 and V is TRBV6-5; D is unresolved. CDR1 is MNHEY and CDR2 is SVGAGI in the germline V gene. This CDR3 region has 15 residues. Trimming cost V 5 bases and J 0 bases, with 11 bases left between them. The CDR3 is CASSAFRGSYNEQFF. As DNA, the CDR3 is TGTGCCAGCAGTGCCTTCCGAGGCTCCTACAATGAGCAGTTCTTC.

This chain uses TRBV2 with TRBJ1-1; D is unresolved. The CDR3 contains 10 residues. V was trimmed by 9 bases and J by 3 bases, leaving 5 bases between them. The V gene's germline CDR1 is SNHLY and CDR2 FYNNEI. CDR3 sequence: CASEDTEAFF. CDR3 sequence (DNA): TGTGCCAGTGAAGACACTGAAGCTTTCTTT. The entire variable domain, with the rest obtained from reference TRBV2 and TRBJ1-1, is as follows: EPEVTQTPSHQVTQMGQEVILRCVPISNHLYFYWYRQILGQKVEFLVSFYNNEISEKSEIFDDQFSVERPDGSNFTLKIRSTKLEDSAMYFCASEDTEAFFGQGTRLTVV.

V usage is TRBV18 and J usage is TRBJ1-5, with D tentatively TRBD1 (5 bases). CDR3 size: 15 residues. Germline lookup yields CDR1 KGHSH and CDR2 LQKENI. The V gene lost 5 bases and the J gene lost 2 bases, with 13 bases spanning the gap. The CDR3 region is CASSMLRAGNQPQHF. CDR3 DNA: TGTGCCAGCTCAATGCTCAGGGCGGGCAATCAGCCCCAGCATTTT.

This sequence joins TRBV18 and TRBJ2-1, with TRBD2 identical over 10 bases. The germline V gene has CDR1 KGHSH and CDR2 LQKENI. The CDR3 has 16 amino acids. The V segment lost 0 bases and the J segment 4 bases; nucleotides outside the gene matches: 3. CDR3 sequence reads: CASSPPGTSAYNEQFF. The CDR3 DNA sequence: TGTGCCAGCTCACCACCCGGGACTAGCGCGTACAATGAGCAGTTCTTC.

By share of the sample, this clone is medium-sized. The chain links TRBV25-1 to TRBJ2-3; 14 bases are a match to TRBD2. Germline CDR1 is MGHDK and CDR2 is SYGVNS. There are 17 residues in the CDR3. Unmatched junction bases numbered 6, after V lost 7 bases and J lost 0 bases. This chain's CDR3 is CASTGTSGSRSTDTQYF. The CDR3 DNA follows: TGTGCCAGCACTGGGACTAGCGGGAGCCGAAGCACAGATACGCAGTATTTT.

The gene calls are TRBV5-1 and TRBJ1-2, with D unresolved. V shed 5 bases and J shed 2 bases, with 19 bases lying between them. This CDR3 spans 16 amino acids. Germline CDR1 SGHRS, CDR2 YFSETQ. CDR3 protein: CASRVLTPGLNYGYTF. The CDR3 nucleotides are TGCGCCAGCAGAGTCCTTACACCCGGTTTGAACTATGGCTACACCTTC.

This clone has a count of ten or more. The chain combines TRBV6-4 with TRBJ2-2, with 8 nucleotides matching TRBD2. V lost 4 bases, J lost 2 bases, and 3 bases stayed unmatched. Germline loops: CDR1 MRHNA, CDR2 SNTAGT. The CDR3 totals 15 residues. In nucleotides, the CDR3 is TGTGCCAGCAGTGTGGGACTAGGTAACACCGGGGAGCTGTTTTTT. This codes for CASSVGLGNTGELFF.

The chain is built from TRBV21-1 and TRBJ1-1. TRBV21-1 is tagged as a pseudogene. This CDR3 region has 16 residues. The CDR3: CASSKALALPVGEAFF. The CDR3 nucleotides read TGTGCCAGCAGCAAAGCGCTCGCGCTTCCGGTAGGCGAAGCTTTCTTT.

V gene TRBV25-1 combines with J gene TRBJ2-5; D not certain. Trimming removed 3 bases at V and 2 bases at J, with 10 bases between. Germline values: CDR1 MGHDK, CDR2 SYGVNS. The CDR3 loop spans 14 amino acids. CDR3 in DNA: TGTGCCAGCAGTGAGCAGGACGCTCAAGAGACCCAGTACTTC. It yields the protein CASSEQDAQETQYF.

The CDR3 loop is CASSVSGGILFYEQYF. The CDR3 DNA reads TGTGCCAGCAGCGTCTCGGGAGGGATTTTATTCTACGAGCAGTACTTC. The chain links TRBV9 to TRBJ2-7, with 8 bases that match TRBD2. The CDR3 covers 16 residues. Germline V gives CDR1 SGDLS, CDR2 YYNGEE. V shed 2 bases, J shed 3 bases, and the junction held 10 bases outside the gene matches.

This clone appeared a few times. CDR3 DNA: TGTGCCAGCGGTACGGGACTGACAGATACGCAGTATTTT. Translated, it gives CASGTGLTDTQYF. This chain joins TRBV21-1 and TRBJ2-3; the table's D call of TRBD2 was not tested on the DNA. TRBV21-1 is an annotated pseudogene. CDR3 size: 13 residues.

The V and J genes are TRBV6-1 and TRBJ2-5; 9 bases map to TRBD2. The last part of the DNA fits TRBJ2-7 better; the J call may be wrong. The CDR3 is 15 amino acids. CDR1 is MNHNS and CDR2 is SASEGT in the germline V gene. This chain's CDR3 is CASSGGAGGFYEQYF. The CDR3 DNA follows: TGTGCCAGCAGTGGCGGAGCGGGAGGTTTCTACGAGCAGTACTTC.

The CDR3: CASSLLTYEQFF. The CDR3 DNA sequence: TGTGCCAGCAGTTTATTGACCTACGAGCAGTTCTTC. The chain couples TRBV28 to TRBJ2-1, with D uncertain. Per the germline V gene, CDR1 is MDHEN and CDR2 is SYDVKM. The length of the CDR3 is 12 residues. Trimming removed 1 base at V and 10 bases at J, with 8 bases between.

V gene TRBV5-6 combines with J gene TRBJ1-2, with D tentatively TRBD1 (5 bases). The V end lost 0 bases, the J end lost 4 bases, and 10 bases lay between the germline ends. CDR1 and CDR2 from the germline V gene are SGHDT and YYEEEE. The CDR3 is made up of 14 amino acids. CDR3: CASSLEGPVYGYTF. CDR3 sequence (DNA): TGTGCCAGCAGCTTGGAGGGACCGGTCTATGGCTACACCTTC.

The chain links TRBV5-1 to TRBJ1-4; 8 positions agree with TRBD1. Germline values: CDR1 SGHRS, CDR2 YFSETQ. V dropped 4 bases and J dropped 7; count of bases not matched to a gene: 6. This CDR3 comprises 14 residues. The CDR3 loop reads CASSVGQAAEKLFF. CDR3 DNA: TGCGCCAGCAGCGTGGGACAGGCCGCTGAAAAACTGTTTTTT. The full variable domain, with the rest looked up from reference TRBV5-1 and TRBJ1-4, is KAGVTQTPRYLIKTRGQQVTLSCSPISGHRSVSWYQQTPGQGLQFLFEYFSETQRNKGNFPGRFSGRQFSNSRSEMNVSTLELGDSALYLCASSVGQAAEKLFFGSGTQLSVL.

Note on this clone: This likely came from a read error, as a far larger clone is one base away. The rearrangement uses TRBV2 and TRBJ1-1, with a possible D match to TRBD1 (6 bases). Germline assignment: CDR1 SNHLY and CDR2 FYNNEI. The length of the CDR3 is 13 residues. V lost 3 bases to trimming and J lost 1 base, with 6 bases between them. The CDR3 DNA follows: TGTGCCAGCAGTGACAGGGGGAACACTGAAGCTTTCTTT. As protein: CASSDRGNTEAFF.

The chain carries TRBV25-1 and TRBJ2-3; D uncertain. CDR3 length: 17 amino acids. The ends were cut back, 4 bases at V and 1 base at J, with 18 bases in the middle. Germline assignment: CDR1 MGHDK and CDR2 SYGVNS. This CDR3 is CASSAPPFPKGTDTQYF. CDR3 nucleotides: TGTGCCAGCAGTGCTCCTCCGTTTCCTAAAGGCACAGATACGCAGTATTTT.

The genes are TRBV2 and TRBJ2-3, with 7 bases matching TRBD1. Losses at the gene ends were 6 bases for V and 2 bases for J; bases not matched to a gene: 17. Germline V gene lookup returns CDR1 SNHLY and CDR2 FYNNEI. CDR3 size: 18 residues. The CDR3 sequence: CASSHPHYRDRYTDTQYF. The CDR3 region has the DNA TGTGCCAGCAGCCACCCACATTACCGGGACAGATACACAGATACGCAGTATTTT.

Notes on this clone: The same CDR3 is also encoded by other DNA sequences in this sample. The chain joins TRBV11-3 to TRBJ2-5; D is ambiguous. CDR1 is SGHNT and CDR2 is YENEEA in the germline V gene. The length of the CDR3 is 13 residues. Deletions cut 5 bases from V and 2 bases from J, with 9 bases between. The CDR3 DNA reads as TGTGCCAGCAGCCTGGGTCAGCAAGAGACCCAGTACTTC. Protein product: CASSLGQQETQYF.

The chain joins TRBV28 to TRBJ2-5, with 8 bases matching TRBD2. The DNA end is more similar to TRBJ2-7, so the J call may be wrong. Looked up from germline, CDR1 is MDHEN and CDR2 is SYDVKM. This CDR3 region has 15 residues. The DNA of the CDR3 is TGTGCCAGCAGTTTAACGGCGGGAGGTCTTTACGAGCAGTACTTC. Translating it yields CASSLTAGGLYEQYF.

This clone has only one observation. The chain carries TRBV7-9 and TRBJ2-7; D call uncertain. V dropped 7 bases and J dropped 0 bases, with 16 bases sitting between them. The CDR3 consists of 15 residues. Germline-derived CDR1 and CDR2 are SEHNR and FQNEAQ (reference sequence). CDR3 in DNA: TGTGCCAGCACCCCCGCTGCAGGAACCTCCTACGAGCAGTACTTC. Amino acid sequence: CASTPAAGTSYEQYF.

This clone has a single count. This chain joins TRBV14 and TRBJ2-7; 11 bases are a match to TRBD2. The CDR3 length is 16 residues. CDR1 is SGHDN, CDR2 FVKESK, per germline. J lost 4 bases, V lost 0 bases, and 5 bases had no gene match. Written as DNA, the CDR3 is TGTGCCAGCAGCCAAGATCTGGGACTAGCGGCGTACGAGCAGTACTTC. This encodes CASSQDLGLAAYEQYF. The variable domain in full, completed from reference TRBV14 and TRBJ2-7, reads EAGVTQFPSHSVIEKGQTVTLRCDPISGHDNLYWYRRVMGKEIKFLLHFVKESKQDESGMPNNRFLAERTGGTYSTLKVQPAELEDSGVYFCASSQDLGLAAYEQYFGPGTRLTVT.

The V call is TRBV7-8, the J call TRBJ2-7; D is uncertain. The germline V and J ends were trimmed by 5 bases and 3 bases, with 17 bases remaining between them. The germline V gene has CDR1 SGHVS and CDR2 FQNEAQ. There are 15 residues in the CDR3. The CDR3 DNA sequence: TGTGCCAGCAGCGCCCACCGGAGAAAACACTACGAGCAGTACTTC. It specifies CASSAHRRKHYEQYF.

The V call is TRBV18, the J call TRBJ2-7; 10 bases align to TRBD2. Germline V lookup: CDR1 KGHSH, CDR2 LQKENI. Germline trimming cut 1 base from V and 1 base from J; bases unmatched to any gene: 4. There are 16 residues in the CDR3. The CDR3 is CASSPQEREGSYEQYF. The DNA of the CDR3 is TGTGCCAGCTCACCACAGGAGCGGGAGGGTTCCTACGAGCAGTACTTC.

In DNA form, the CDR3 reads TGCGCCAGCAGTGAGCGGACTAGCGGCCTCTATGAGCAGTTCTTC. Its protein is CASSERTSGLYEQFF. The chain combines TRBV10-1 with TRBJ2-1; TRBD2 agrees at 10 bases. Germline CDR1 reads WNHNN; CDR2 reads SYGVQD (reference sequence). CDR3 size: 15 residues. V lost 2 bases, J lost 8 bases, and 6 bases stayed unmatched.

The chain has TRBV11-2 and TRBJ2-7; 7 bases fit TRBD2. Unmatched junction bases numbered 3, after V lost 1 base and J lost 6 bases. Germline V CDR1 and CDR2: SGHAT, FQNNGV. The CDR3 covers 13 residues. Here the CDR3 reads CASSLGGLLEQYF. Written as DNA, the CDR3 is TGTGCCAGCAGCTTAGGGGGACTACTCGAGCAGTACTTC.

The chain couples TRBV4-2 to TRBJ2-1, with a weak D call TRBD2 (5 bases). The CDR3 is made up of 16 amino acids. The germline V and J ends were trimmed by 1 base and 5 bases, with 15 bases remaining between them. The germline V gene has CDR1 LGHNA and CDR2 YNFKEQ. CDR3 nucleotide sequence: TGTGCCAGCAGCCAAGTAAGTCCGGGATTTAACAATGAGCAGTTCTTC. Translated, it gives CASSQVSPGFNNEQFF.